Presented here are 8 T cell receptor beta chains from one specimen sequenced in a study of blood T cell repertoires in COVID-19. Method: immunoSEQ multiplex PCR; TCRdb's copy keeps in-frame clones and lacks some. The sample consists of about 270,000 clones, 85% to 90% of them appearing once. The sample comprised peripheral blood. All receptors derive from a woman between 25 and 40 years old with COVID-19, enrolled during active disease.

The V and J genes are TRBV6-5 and TRBJ2-1; possible D gene TRBD2, 5 bases. Per the germline V gene, CDR1 is MNHEY and CDR2 is SVGAGI. The V and J ends lost 3 bases and 4 bases respectively, with 13 bases between them. This CDR3 is built from 15 residues. CDR3 nucleotides: TGTGCCAGCAGTTATGCGTCAAGGACTTACAATGAGCAGTTCTTC. It is translated as CASSYASRTYNEQFF.

The chain couples TRBV2 to TRBJ1-2; no reliable D call. The CDR3 has 14 amino acids. V was shortened by 6 bases and J by 4 bases, with 15 bases between the two germline ends. CDR1 is SNHLY, CDR2 FYNNEI, per germline. CDR3 in DNA: TGTGCCAGCAGGGGCCCCCTCCGCAGCTATGGCTACACCTTC. Its protein is CASRGPLRSYGYTF.

On this clone: One end of the junction does not line up with germline, which may come from a read error. The rearrangement joins TRBV5-6 to TRBJ1-4; D ambiguous. Germline V gene data show CDR1 as SGHDT and CDR2 as YYEEEE. The CDR3 contains 12 residues. CDR3 sequence (DNA): TGTGCCAGCAGCTTTTATCGGGGAAAAACTGTTTTT. This gives the protein CASSFYRGKTVF.

V gene TRBV1 combines with J gene TRBJ1-1; the DNA was not compared with TRBD1, the D call given in the table. TRBV1 represents a pseudogene. The CDR3 contains 14 residues. The CDR3 sequence: CTSDRDRVNTEAFF. The CDR3 DNA sequence: TGCACCAGCGACCGGGACAGGGTGAACACTGAAGCTTTCTTT.

The chain recombines TRBV18 with TRBJ1-1, with D possibly being TRBD1 (6 bases). The CDR3 sequence is 16 residues long. Germline values: CDR1 KGHSH, CDR2 LQKENI. The V end lost 1 base, the J end lost 1 base, and 13 bases lay between the germline ends. The CDR3 here is CASSPQSGGRNTEAFF. Here the CDR3 DNA reads TGTGCCAGCTCACCACAATCGGGGGGGCGGAACACTGAAGCTTTCTTT.

V usage is TRBV5-6 and J usage is TRBJ2-1, with TRBD2 matching 14 bases. V was pared by 0 bases and J by 9 bases, with 8 bases of the junction left unmatched. The V gene's germline CDR1 is SGHDT and CDR2 YYEEEE. The CDR3 is made up of 17 amino acids. CDR3 coding DNA: TGTGCCAGCAGCTTGGGGACTAGCGGGGGGCCCCGCTCTGAGCAGTTCTTC. It translates to CASSLGTSGGPRSEQFF.

This chain uses TRBV27 with TRBJ2-3; possible D gene TRBD2, 5 bases. Trimming took off 5 bases at V and 0 bases at J, with 15 bases between the two ends. The germline gives CDR1 MNHEY, CDR2 SMNVEV (reference sequence). CDR3 length equals 16 residues. In DNA form, the CDR3 reads TGTGCCAGCAGTGGACCCGCTCGGGATAGCACAGATACGCAGTATTTT. Amino acid sequence: CASSGPARDSTDTQYF.

The genes are TRBV3-1 (or the pseudogene TRBV3-2) and TRBJ2-1; maybe TRBD1 (6 bases). Per germline, CDR1 LGHDT and CDR2 YNNKEL (reference sequence). CDR3 length: 17 residues. The V and J ends lost 0 bases and 2 bases respectively, with 14 bases between them. CDR3 loop: CASSQEEGVATYNEQFF. The CDR3, as DNA: TGTGCCAGCAGCCAAGAAGAGGGGGTAGCGACCTACAATGAGCAGTTCTTC.